These 23 T cell receptor beta chains were sequenced from one sample in a study of cytomegalovirus exposure and HLA in healthy donors. Both 60 Vbeta primers and 13 Jbeta primers went into the PCR. Here immunoSEQ multiplex PCR was the method, and the copy in TCRdb shows in-frame clones only, minus some. The data show roughly 130,000 clones, about 80% seen once. The specimen was PBMCs. The source is a man between 40 and 49 years old in good health and CMV-seronegative.

This clone was seen just once. V gene TRBV2 combines with J gene TRBJ1-5, with TRBD1 identical over 8 bases. Germline values: CDR1 SNHLY, CDR2 FYNNEI. After removal of 4 bases from V and 3 bases from J, the junction contained 5 bases not matched to a gene. The CDR3 has 15 residues. The CDR3 nucleotides are TGTGCCAGCAGTGTGGAGGACAGGGCCAATCAGCCCCAGCATTTT. As protein: CASSVEDRANQPQHF.

This clone was detected only once. The chain recombines TRBV1 with TRBJ1-2; TRBD1, the D gene given by the table, was not confirmed from the DNA. TRBV1 is noted as a pseudogene. The CDR3 covers 20 residues. CDR3 bases: TGCACCAGCAGCCAAAGCCCTTGGACAGGGACCACTTTACAAGTCTATGGCTACACCTTC. Translating gives CTSSQSPWTGTTLQVYGYTF.

The V and J genes are TRBV7-8 and TRBJ2-3, with 9 bases aligning to TRBD1. J gave up 6 bases and V 2 bases, and 6 bases lay outside the gene matches. The CDR3 is made up of 15 amino acids. Germline-derived CDR1 and CDR2 are SGHVS and FQNEAQ. In nucleotides, the CDR3 is TGTGCCAGCAGCTTAAGGGACAGGGTAGGGGATACGCAGTATTTT. This encodes CASSLRDRVGDTQYF.

This chain connects TRBV5-6 to TRBJ2-1; 12 positions match TRBD2. The germline V gene encodes CDR1 SGHDT and CDR2 YYEEEE. There are 16 residues in the CDR3. The J segment lost 4 bases and the V segment lost 3 bases, leaving 5 bases of the junction unmatched. The CDR3 sequence is CASSWRLAGAYNEQFF. CDR3 nucleotide sequence: TGTGCCAGCAGCTGGAGACTAGCGGGGGCATACAATGAGCAGTTCTTC.

This chain joins TRBV5-1 and TRBJ2-5; a weak D match, TRBD1 (6 bases). The germline gives CDR1 SGHRS, CDR2 YFSETQ. The CDR3 is 13 amino acids. V lost 4 bases and J 1 base, leaving 8 bases between the germline ends. CDR3: CASSRTAQETQYF. CDR3 coding DNA: TGCGCCAGCAGCCGGACAGCCCAAGAGACCCAGTACTTC.

The V gene is TRBV5-1, the J gene TRBJ1-2; 10 nucleotides line up with TRBD1. J gave up 7 bases and V 4 bases, and 13 bases lay outside the gene matches. There are 16 residues in the CDR3. Germline lookup yields CDR1 SGHRS and CDR2 YFSETQ. This CDR3 is CASSDITTGGGTGYTF. CDR3 in DNA: TGCGCCAGCAGCGATATCACGACAGGGGGCGGAACTGGCTACACCTTC.

The rearrangement links TRBV27 to TRBJ2-7, with 9 nucleotides matching TRBD2. This CDR3 has 17 residues. Germline trimming cut 2 bases from V and 2 bases from J; bases unmatched to any gene: 10. Per germline, CDR1 MNHEY and CDR2 SMNVEV (reference sequence). The CDR3 bases are TGTGCCAGCAGTTTAAGGACGGGACTAGCCTTGACCTACGAGCAGTACTTC. It codes for CASSLRTGLALTYEQYF.

This clone appeared once. The genes are TRBV7-9 and TRBJ2-3, with D perhaps matching TRBD1 (5 bases). The CDR3 sequence is 13 residues long. Deletions cut 3 bases from V and 2 bases from J, with 6 bases between. Germline CDR1 SEHNR, CDR2 FQNEAQ (reference sequence). Here the CDR3 reads CASSLDNTDTQYF. The CDR3 bases are TGTGCCAGCAGCTTGGACAACACAGATACGCAGTATTTT.

The chain couples TRBV28 to TRBJ1-5; D ambiguous. The CDR3 sequence is 15 residues long. Germline CDR1 reads MDHEN; CDR2 reads SYDVKM. V was clipped by 7 bases and J by 1 base, with 14 bases between them. The CDR3 reads CASTAQRRSNQPQHF. CDR3 DNA: TGTGCCAGCACCGCTCAAAGGCGGAGCAATCAGCCCCAGCATTTT.

CDR3 sequence reads: CASSSNSGREDEQYF. In DNA form, the CDR3 reads TGTGCCAGCTCCTCAAATAGTGGCAGGGAGGACGAGCAGTACTTC. The J gene is TRBJ2-7, the V gene TRBV18; TRBD2 might be the D (6 bases). The germline gives CDR1 KGHSH, CDR2 LQKENI. CDR3 length: 15 amino acids. Between the trimmed V and J ends, which lost 6 bases and 5 bases, there was a span of 20 bases. Full variable domain (missing parts from reference TRBV18 and TRBJ2-7): NAGVMQNPRHLVRRRGQEARLRCSPMKGHSHVYWYRQLPEEGLKFMVYLQKENIIDESGMPKERFSAEFPKEGPSILRIQQVVRGDSAAYFCASSSNSGREDEQYFGPGTRLTVT.

The V call is TRBV7-8, the J call TRBJ2-7, with a tentative D call TRBD2 (5 bases). Germline-derived CDR1 and CDR2 are SGHVS and FQNEAQ. The CDR3 sequence is 15 residues long. V was cut by 8 bases and J by 0 bases, with 17 bases left in between. The CDR3 region is CASLENLGSSYEQYF. CDR3 DNA: TGTGCCAGCCTCGAAAATCTTGGGAGCTCCTACGAGCAGTACTTC.

The chain combines TRBV28 with TRBJ2-7; weak D call: TRBD2 (5 bases). Looked up from germline, CDR1 is MDHEN and CDR2 is SYDVKM. This CDR3 spans 15 amino acids. Between the trimmed V and J ends, which lost 1 base and 3 bases, there was a span of 13 bases. Written as DNA, the CDR3 is TGTGCCAGCAGTTTATCGGCCGGGGTATACTACGAGCAGTACTTC. Residues: CASSLSAGVYYEQYF.

CDR3 region: CASRLGTGGHEQYF. CDR3 sequence (DNA): TGTGCCAGCAGACTCGGGACAGGAGGCCACGAGCAGTACTTC. The V and J genes are TRBV6-5 and TRBJ2-7, with TRBD1 matching over 8 bases. The CDR3 consists of 14 residues. V shed 6 bases and J 5 bases; nucleotides not matched to a gene: 9. Germline assignment: CDR1 MNHEY and CDR2 SVGAGI.

The V call is TRBV2, the J call TRBJ2-7, with no clear D. Trimming pared 5 bases from V and 7 bases from J, leaving 18 bases between. This CDR3 contains 14 residues. Per the germline V gene, CDR1 is SNHLY and CDR2 is FYNNEI. CDR3 sequence: CASSRRVDLVEQYF. In DNA, the CDR3 is TGTGCCAGCAGTCGCCGAGTCGATTTGGTAGAGCAGTACTTC.

V gene TRBV9 combines with J gene TRBJ2-3; TRBD2 aligns across 8 bases. The junction had 7 bases not matched to a gene; V was cut back by 3 bases and J by 4 bases. Germline V gene sequence: CDR1 SGDLS, CDR2 YYNGEE. The CDR3 is 15 residues long. The CDR3 sequence is CASSARERESDTQYF. DNA for the CDR3: TGTGCCAGCAGCGCCCGGGAGCGGGAGTCAGATACGCAGTATTTT.

In this sample, this clone turned up a few times. The rearrangement links TRBV5-1 to TRBJ2-7, with TRBD1 matching over 9 bases. There are 16 residues in the CDR3. Trimming removed 3 bases from V and 4 bases from J; junction bases left unmatched: 11. Germline CDR1 SGHRS, CDR2 YFSETQ. The CDR3 loop reads CASSSGGTGFGYEQYF. In DNA form, the CDR3 reads TGCGCCAGCAGCTCGGGCGGGACAGGGTTCGGTTACGAGCAGTACTTC.

This sequence joins TRBV5-1 and TRBJ2-3, with 10 bases fitting TRBD1. Germline values: CDR1 SGHRS, CDR2 YFSETQ. There are 15 residues in the CDR3. V gave up 3 bases and J gave up 5 bases; unmatched junction bases: 6. CDR3: CASSYRQGAGDTQYF. The CDR3 DNA is TGCGCCAGCAGCTACCGACAGGGGGCTGGAGATACGCAGTATTTT.

This rearrangement joins TRBV28 to TRBJ2-3; D is ambiguous. Trimming stripped 7 bases from V and 2 bases from J, with 13 bases between. Germline V CDR1 and CDR2: MDHEN, SYDVKM. The length of the CDR3 is 14 residues. CDR3 sequence reads: CASTSPRHTDTQYF. In DNA form, the CDR3 reads TGTGCCAGCACCTCCCCGAGGCACACAGATACGCAGTATTTT.

This clone appeared once. V is TRBV6-1 and J is TRBJ1-2, with 8 bases fitting TRBD1. The CDR3 is 16 amino acids. The J segment lost 4 bases and the V segment lost 1 base, leaving 8 bases of the junction unmatched. Germline V lookup: CDR1 MNHNS, CDR2 SASEGT. CDR3 in amino acids: CASSEGWAGGTYGYTF. CDR3 sequence (DNA): TGTGCCAGCAGTGAAGGGTGGGCAGGGGGCACCTATGGCTACACCTTC.

A single count supports this clone. The chain couples TRBV4-2 to TRBJ1-5; the match to TRBD1 covers 9 bases. J lost 7 bases, V lost 1 base, and 5 bases had no gene match. Per germline, CDR1 LGHNA and CDR2 YNFKEQ. CDR3 length: 15 residues. As DNA, the CDR3 is TGTGCCAGCAGCCAAGTACAGGGGGCTGGGCAGCCCCAGCATTTT. Translation gives CASSQVQGAGQPQHF.

This chain uses TRBV19 with TRBJ1-1; TRBD1 aligns across 7 bases. Germline CDR1 and CDR2: LNHDA and SQIVND (reference sequence). Unmatched junction bases numbered 8, after V lost 6 bases and J lost 1 base. The CDR3 sequence is 15 residues long. The CDR3 DNA is TGTGCCAGTAGCCCCTCACAGGGGAGGAACACTGAAGCTTTCTTT. This gives the protein CASSPSQGRNTEAFF.

The chain carries TRBV6-5 and TRBJ1-1; 9 bases fit TRBD1. This CDR3 is built from 16 residues. The ends lost 0 bases at V and 5 bases at J; junction bases unmatched: 7. Germline CDR1 MNHEY, CDR2 SVGAGI. The CDR3 spells CASSYSPTGGITEAFF. The CDR3 DNA reads TGTGCCAGCAGTTACTCCCCGACAGGGGGTATAACTGAAGCTTTCTTT.

This clone has only a few counts. The chain couples TRBV10-3 to TRBJ1-2; weak D call: TRBD1 (5 bases). Trimming stripped 0 bases from V and 4 bases from J, with 9 bases between. CDR1 and CDR2 (germline): ENHRY, SYGVKD. There are 14 residues in the CDR3. The CDR3 DNA is TGTGCCATCAGTGAGTCGGCAGGGCTCTATGGCTACACCTTC. It yields the protein CAISESAGLYGYTF.